The 27 T cell receptor beta chains given below trace back to one sample, sequenced in a study of cytomegalovirus exposure and HLA in healthy donors. Primers: 60 Vbeta forward and 13 Jbeta reverse. The data were produced by immunoSEQ multiplex PCR, yet TCRdb's version contains in-frame clones alone and is incomplete. The sample consists of about 130,000 clones, over 65% of them appearing once. The material sequenced was PBMCs. These receptors all come from a man in his forties in good health and CMV-seropositive.

The gene calls are TRBV15 and TRBJ2-7; 7 bases map to TRBD1. Trimming took 1 base from V and 6 from J; bases not matched to a gene: 9. The germline gives CDR1 LNHNV, CDR2 YYDKDF (reference sequence). The CDR3 spans 15 residues. DNA for the CDR3: TGTGCCACCAGCAGAGTGAGGACAGGCGCCGTCGAGCAGTACTTC. It yields the protein CATSRVRTGAVEQYF.

The V call is TRBV19, the J call TRBJ2-1; TRBD2 might be the D (5 bases). The V end lost 10 bases, the J end lost 10 bases, and 23 bases lay between the germline ends. The length of the CDR3 is 14 residues. Germline V gives CDR1 LNHDA, CDR2 SQIVND (reference sequence). Here the CDR3 DNA reads TGTGCCACATCCTGGGAGAGCGCGATGGGGGAGCAGTTCTTC. This sequence encodes CATSWESAMGEQFF.

The chain couples TRBV19 to TRBJ1-5; D gene unclear. With 9 bases removed from V and 4 bases from J, the gap between germline ends came to 13 bases. Germline V gives CDR1 LNHDA, CDR2 SQIVND (reference sequence). CDR3 length: 13 residues. The CDR3 reads CASQRDLNQPQHF. The CDR3 DNA sequence: TGTGCCAGCCAGAGGGATTTAAATCAGCCCCAGCATTTT. Using reference TRBV19 and TRBJ1-5 for the parts outside the CDR3, the full variable domain is DGGITQSPKYLFRKEGQNVTLSCEQNLNHDAMYWYRQDPGQGLRLIYYSQIVNDFQKGDIAEGYSVSREKKESFPLTVTSAQKNPTAFYLCASQRDLNQPQHFGDGTRLSIL.

This clone was counted a few times. CDR3 DNA sequence: TGCGCCAGCAAAGATTTGGCAGGGAAATCACCCCTCCACTTT. Its translation is CASKDLAGKSPLHF. This chain joins TRBV10-2 and TRBJ1-6; tentative D call: TRBD1 (5 bases). This CDR3 contains 14 residues. Germline V CDR1 and CDR2: WSHSY, SAAADI. Trimming took off 7 bases at V and 10 bases at J, with 17 bases between the two ends.

J is TRBJ1-6 and V is TRBV5-5; a possible D gene is TRBD1 (5 bases). The germline CDR1 and CDR2 sequences are SGHKS and YYEKEE (reference sequence). Between the trimmed V and J ends, which lost 5 bases and 7 bases, there was a span of 19 bases. This CDR3 spans 16 amino acids. CDR3 sequence: CASSPGTDVVNSPLHF. CDR3 coding DNA: TGTGCCAGCAGTCCCGGGACTGATGTAGTAAATTCACCCCTCCACTTT. Looking up the rest from reference TRBV5-5 and TRBJ1-6 gives the full variable domain: DAGVTQSPTHLIKTRGQQVTLRCSPISGHKSVSWYQQVLGQGPQFIFQYYEKEERGRGNFPDRFSARQFPNYSSELNVNALLLGDSALYLCASSPGTDVVNSPLHFGNGTRLTVT.

This chain links TRBV10-2 with TRBJ2-5; maybe TRBD1 (5 bases). This CDR3 has 14 residues. Germline values: CDR1 WSHSY, CDR2 SAAADI. Trimming removed 7 bases at V and 0 bases at J, with 12 bases between. The CDR3 bases are TGCGCCAGCAAGAGGACATTGTACCAAGAGACCCAGTACTTC. Translation: CASKRTLYQETQYF.

DNA for the CDR3: TGTGCCAGCAGCTATTGGGGGGCCGGGGAGCTGTTTTTT. This encodes CASSYWGAGELFF. The chain joins TRBV13 to TRBJ2-2; possibly TRBD2 for D (6 bases). Germline V gene lookup returns CDR1 PRHDT and CDR2 FYEKMQ (reference sequence). The V and J ends lost 4 bases and 6 bases respectively, with 9 bases between them. The length of the CDR3 is 13 residues.

The gene calls are TRBV11-2 and TRBJ1-2; TRBD1 matches 7 bases. The CDR3 covers 14 residues. Germline values: CDR1 SGHAT, CDR2 FQNNGV. Unmatched junction bases numbered 2, after V lost 0 bases and J lost 4 bases. CDR3 residues: CASSLDAGGYGYTF. The DNA of the CDR3 is TGTGCCAGCAGCTTAGATGCAGGGGGCTATGGCTACACCTTC.

In this sample, this clone turned up a few times. The gene calls are TRBV5-1 and TRBJ2-7; TRBD1 matches at 11 bases. The ends lost 0 bases at V and 6 bases at J; junction bases unmatched: 11. This CDR3 has 17 amino acids. In germline, CDR1 is SGHRS, CDR2 YFSETQ. CDR3 sequence (DNA): TGCGCCAGCAGCTTGGAAGGGGTCGGACAGGGGGCGTCCGAGCAGTACTTC. It translates to CASSLEGVGQGASEQYF.

The table lists this clone with a few counts. The rearrangement uses TRBV6-1 and TRBJ2-5; 13 bases agree with TRBD2. The CDR3 sequence is 17 residues long. With 1 base clipped from V and 0 bases from J, the junction kept 2 bases outside the gene matches. Germline V CDR1 and CDR2: MNHNS, SASEGT. This CDR3 reads CASSEELAGGYQETQYF. DNA of the CDR3: TGTGCCAGCAGTGAAGAACTAGCGGGAGGGTACCAAGAGACCCAGTACTTC.

The genes are TRBV2 and TRBJ1-1; the match to TRBD1 covers 10 bases. With V trimmed by 7 bases and J by 1 base, 6 bases remained unmatched. This CDR3 region has 15 residues. Germline values: CDR1 SNHLY, CDR2 FYNNEI. This CDR3 is CASKTTGGPNTEAFF. The CDR3 bases are TGTGCCAGCAAAACGACAGGGGGCCCGAACACTGAAGCTTTCTTT. Looking up the rest from reference TRBV2 and TRBJ1-1 gives the full variable domain: EPEVTQTPSHQVTQMGQEVILRCVPISNHLYFYWYRQILGQKVEFLVSFYNNEISEKSEIFDDQFSVERPDGSNFTLKIRSTKLEDSAMYFCASKTTGGPNTEAFFGQGTRLTVV.

V and J are TRBV4-3 and TRBJ2-1, with 8 bases that match TRBD2. CDR1 and CDR2 from the germline V gene are LGHNA and YSLEER. The CDR3 is made up of 13 amino acids. Trimming took 5 bases from V and 9 from J; bases not matched to a gene: 6. The CDR3 here is CASSRTSSGEQFF. CDR3 nucleotide sequence: TGCGCCAGCAGCAGGACTAGCTCTGGTGAGCAGTTCTTC.

The chain has TRBV7-8 and TRBJ2-1; D is perhaps TRBD1 (6 bases). V shed 4 bases and J shed 3 bases, with 16 bases lying between them. The CDR3 is 16 residues long. Per the germline V gene, CDR1 is SGHVS and CDR2 is FQNEAQ. The chain's CDR3 is CASSSETGLFYNEQFF. The DNA for the CDR3 is TGTGCCAGCAGCTCGGAAACAGGGTTGTTCTACAATGAGCAGTTCTTC.

The chain couples TRBV11-2 to TRBJ2-7, with TRBD1 matching over 9 bases. The CDR3 runs 15 residues. Germline V gene data show CDR1 as SGHAT and CDR2 as FQNNGV. V lost 7 bases and J lost 4; bases outside the gene matches: 11. The CDR3 is CASTPQGGQGYEQYF. As DNA, the CDR3 is TGTGCCAGCACCCCCCAAGGGGGACAGGGATACGAGCAGTACTTC.

This chain joins TRBV25-1 and TRBJ1-2, with D tentatively TRBD1 (5 bases). There are 16 residues in the CDR3. The germline gives CDR1 MGHDK, CDR2 SYGVNS. Trimming left V 4 bases short and J 1 base short, with 16 bases between. CDR3 amino acids: CASSGGTGVFNYGYTF. The DNA of the CDR3 is TGTGCCAGCAGTGGCGGAACAGGAGTATTTAACTATGGCTACACCTTC.

V and J are TRBV7-8 and TRBJ2-7, with no clear D. The germline V gene encodes CDR1 SGHVS and CDR2 FQNEAQ. Between the trimmed V and J ends, which lost 5 bases and 0 bases, there was a span of 14 bases. This CDR3 has 15 amino acids. CDR3 sequence reads: CASSRNRDLSYEQYF. CDR3 coding DNA: TGTGCCAGCAGCAGAAACAGAGATCTCTCCTACGAGCAGTACTTC.

The gene calls are TRBV4-2 and TRBJ1-1; D is unclear. V was trimmed by 0 bases and J by 5 bases, leaving 13 bases between them. There are 15 residues in the CDR3. Germline CDR1 reads LGHNA; CDR2 reads YNFKEQ. The CDR3 DNA reads TGTGCCAGCAGCCAAGAAGTAGCCAGAGGGACTGAAGCTTTCTTT. Protein: CASSQEVARGTEAFF.

In its sample, this clone was seen a few times. The gene calls are TRBV4-3 and TRBJ1-1; 8 bases are a match to TRBD1. The trim removed 4 bases at V and 1 base at J, leaving 2 bases unmatched. CDR3 length: 14 amino acids. The germline V gene has CDR1 LGHNA and CDR2 YSLEER. The CDR3 is CASSRGQANTEAFF. The CDR3, as DNA: TGCGCCAGCAGCCGGGGACAGGCGAACACTGAAGCTTTCTTT.

J is TRBJ2-2 and V is TRBV5-1; 7 bases fit TRBD2. The V gene's germline CDR1 is SGHRS and CDR2 YFSETQ. The CDR3 loop spans 15 amino acids. Unmatched junction bases numbered 3, after V lost 4 bases and J lost 0 bases. CDR3 nucleotide sequence: TGCGCCAGCAGCCTGGGGGGGGCGAACACCGGGGAGCTGTTTTTT. This gives the protein CASSLGGANTGELFF.

The rearrangement links TRBV29-1 to TRBJ1-1; a weak D match, TRBD1 (5 bases). V was shortened by 4 bases and J by 2 bases, with 8 bases between the two germline ends. In germline, CDR1 is SQVTM, CDR2 ANQGSEA. This CDR3 spans 12 amino acids. CDR3 residues: CSVATENTEAFF. The CDR3 bases are TGCAGCGTTGCGACAGAAAACACTGAAGCTTTCTTT.

The sample holds a few counts of this clone. J is TRBJ2-3 and V is TRBV5-6; 13 nucleotides agree with TRBD2. The CDR3 contains 16 residues. After removal of 7 bases from V and 2 bases from J, the junction contained 7 bases not matched to a gene. The germline gives CDR1 SGHDT, CDR2 YYEEEE. The CDR3 loop reads CASFPGLAGLTDTQYF. Here the CDR3 DNA reads TGTGCCAGCTTCCCGGGACTAGCGGGGCTCACAGATACGCAGTATTTT.

The chain has TRBV11-2 and TRBJ2-1; 11 bases agree with TRBD2. V dropped 5 bases and J dropped 9; count of bases not matched to a gene: 6. Per the germline V gene, CDR1 is SGHAT and CDR2 is FQNNGV. The CDR3 runs 14 residues. CDR3 in DNA: TGTGCCAGCAGCCGTAGCGGGGGGGCTGGTGAGCAGTTCTTC. Protein product: CASSRSGGAGEQFF.

The rearrangement links TRBV18 to TRBJ2-7; 8 nucleotides agree with TRBD2. The CDR3 contains 14 residues. V trimming: 6 bases; J trimming: 7 bases; junction bases outside the gene matches: 11. Germline CDR1 KGHSH, CDR2 LQKENI. Here the CDR3 reads CASSTSGSWGEQYF. In nucleotides, the CDR3 is TGTGCCAGCTCCACTAGCGGTTCATGGGGGGAGCAGTACTTC.

The V call is TRBV28, the J call TRBJ1-2; 10 bases match TRBD1. V lost 2 bases to trimming and J lost 8 bases; unmatched junction nucleotides: 2. This CDR3 is 13 amino acids long. Germline V gene data show CDR1 as MDHEN and CDR2 as SYDVKM. CDR3 DNA: TGTGCCAGCAGTTTAGGGGACAGGGGAGGCTACACCTTC. As protein: CASSLGDRGGYTF.

This sequence joins TRBV7-6 and TRBJ1-1; D gene ambiguous. The CDR3 sequence is 15 residues long. Germline CDR1 and CDR2: SGHVS and FNYEAQ. V lost 1 base and J lost 10, with 19 bases in between. CDR3 sequence (DNA): TGTGCCAGCAGCTTAGTAGGAGGCTCTCGGACCACAGCTTTCTTT. As protein: CASSLVGGSRTTAFF.

The chain links TRBV10-1 to TRBJ2-7, with 10 bases identical to TRBD2. Germline loops: CDR1 WNHNN, CDR2 SYGVQD (reference sequence). The CDR3 runs to 19 residues. The V and J ends lost 7 bases and 4 bases, in that order; junction bases with no gene match: 22. The CDR3 nucleotides are TGCGCCAGCACCGTCCTCGGGACTAGCGAGCGGGACGTCATGTACGAGCAGTACTTC. Translated, it gives CASTVLGTSERDVMYEQYF.

This clone occurred a few times. The chain combines TRBV6-1 with TRBJ1-5, with D unclear. CDR3 size: 13 residues. Germline CDR1 reads MNHNS; CDR2 reads SASEGT. V shed 6 bases and J shed 6 bases, with 12 bases lying between them. The DNA of the CDR3 is TGTGCCAGCAGCGATAACAGATTTCAGCCCCAGCATTTT. The encoded protein is CASSDNRFQPQHF.